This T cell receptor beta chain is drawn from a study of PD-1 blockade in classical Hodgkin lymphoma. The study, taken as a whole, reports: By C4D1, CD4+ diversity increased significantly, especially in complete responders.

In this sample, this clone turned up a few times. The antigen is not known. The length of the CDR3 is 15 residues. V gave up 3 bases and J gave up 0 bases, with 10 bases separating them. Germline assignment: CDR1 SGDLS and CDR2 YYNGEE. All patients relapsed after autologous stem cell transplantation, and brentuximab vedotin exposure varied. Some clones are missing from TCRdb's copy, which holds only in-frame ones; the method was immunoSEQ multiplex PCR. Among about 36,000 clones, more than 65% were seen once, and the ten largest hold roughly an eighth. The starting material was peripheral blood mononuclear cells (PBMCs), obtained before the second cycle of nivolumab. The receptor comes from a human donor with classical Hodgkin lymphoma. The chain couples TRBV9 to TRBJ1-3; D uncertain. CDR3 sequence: CASSDGVFSGNTIYF. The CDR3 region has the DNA TGTGCCAGCAGCGATGGGGTTTTCTCTGGAAACACCATATATTTT.